This TCR beta chain is from a study of T cell changes during pregnancy in multiple sclerosis. V lost 4 bases to trimming and J lost 1 base, with 11 bases between them. The CDR3 runs to 14 residues. CDR1 SGHTA and CDR2 FQGNSA come from the germline V gene. Using immunoSEQ multiplex PCR, the repertoire was profiled, and TCRdb retains in-frame clones only, with some absent. The sample lists about 100,000 clones; 90% were seen once. J is TRBJ2-7 and V is TRBV7-2; D possibly corresponds to TRBD1 (6 bases). The TCR sequence derives from a female donor in good health, enrolled as a control in a pregnancy study. Specimen: peripheral blood, collected in the second trimester of pregnancy. For the CDR3, the DNA is TGTGCCAGCAGCTCCAACAGGGTTTCCTACGAGCAGTACTTC. Protein sequence: CASSSNRVSYEQYF. Full variable domain (remainder filled in from reference TRBV7-2 and TRBJ2-7): GAGVSQSPSNKVTEKGKDVELRCDPISGHTALYWYRQSLGQGLEFLIYFQGNSAPDKSGLPSDRFSAERTGGSVSTLTIQRTQQEDSAVYLCASSSNRVSYEQYFGPGTRLTVT.